The T cell receptor beta chain under discussion was sequenced for a study of OX40 agonist ivuxolimab in advanced cancers. General notes on the study: Ivuxolimab, which targeted the costimulatory receptor OX40 (CD134), was an agonistic, fully human IgG2 monoclonal antibody. Intravenous ivuxolimab was administered to patients every 2 weeks at six dose levels: 0.01, 0.1, 0.3, 1.5, 3 and 10 mg/kg. Peripheral TCRbeta sequencing was intended to test whether TCR sequence diversity was altered and clonal T-cell expansion was caused by ivuxolimab. The paper reports the monotherapy dose-escalation portion (N of about 50 patients) of the phase I ivuxolimab trial. Prior anti-PD-1, anti-PD-L1 or anti-CTLA-4 therapy was permitted, and about two fifths of dose-escalation patients had received checkpoint inhibitors. Of the approximately 50 dose-escalation patients, hepatocellular carcinoma was present in roughly 19, melanoma in approximately 15, renal cell carcinoma in 9 and head and neck cancer in 9. Three dose-escalation patients achieved partial responses, one with hepatocellular carcinoma and two with cutaneous melanoma. In the dose-escalation cohort, more than 75% of patients were male, and the mean age was approximately 60 years, with a range of about 23 to 85. Results and caveats for the whole study, not just this receptor: Antigen specificity was not determined for the clonally expanded peripheral T cells. After ivuxolimab, more expanded clones were found on average in CD8+ T cells than in CD4+ T cells. Low levels of normalized T-cell clonal expansion were also seen in some patients who did not respond. At doses of 0.1 to 3.0 mg/kg, clonal expansion of both CD4+ and CD8+ T cells in blood was seen between baseline and week 6. In the 0.1-3.0 mg/kg groups, partial responders had among the lowest normalized peripheral clonal expansion, particularly in CD8+ T cells.

For sequencing of the TCRbeta CDR3 region, genomic DNA was extracted from the sorted cells. TCRbeta CDR3 regions were sequenced using the immunoSEQ Assay. This is the immuneACCESS table as TCRdb keeps it, with only in-frame sequences that have V and J called. A part of the clones is gone; compared with another copy, unresolved V genes explain less than half, and the rest is unexplained. This sample lists about 77,000 clones; around four fifths were detected once. Roughly 0.76% of the sample goes to the ten largest clones. The trial excluded patients who had a history of autoimmune disease or who were on systemic immunosuppression. Peripheral blood for TCR sequencing was drawn from every dose cohort at baseline, at cycle 4 day 1 and at cycle 7 day 1. Samples were obtained from an open-label, multicenter, first-in-human phase I dose-escalation trial of ivuxolimab. The trial enrolled adults with locally advanced or metastatic head and neck squamous cell, hepatocellular, melanoma or renal cell carcinoma. Before TCR sequencing, CD4+ T cells and CD8+ T cells were sorted from peripheral blood as separate populations.

From the cysteine up to the phenylalanine, the CDR3 has a length of 13 residues. Only CDR3 DNA remains: 39 bases, in frame from the first base. Trimming takes 8 bases from V and 0 bases from J, and the germline ends sit 10 bases apart. CDR1 and CDR2 (MNHEY, SVGAGI) derive from the germline V gene. Note on this clone: Its target antigen remains unknown. Base quality data are lacking; no much larger clone is found one base away.

The material was CD4+ or CD8+ T cells sorted from blood, obtained in a trial of the OX40 agonist ivuxolimab. Recombination linked TRBV6-5 to TRBJ1-2; no D gene call is confident. The receptor was derived from an adult with an advanced solid tumor such as melanoma, head and neck, liver or kidney cancer. The CDR3 protein: CASSQRANYGYTF. The DNA sequence follows: TGTGCCAGCTCCCAGAGAGCTAACTATGGCTACACCTTC.